This is a list of T cell receptor beta chains from one sample in a study of T cells in Graves' hyperthyroidism and ophthalmopathy. TCRdb analysed the multiplex PCR reads with MiXCR anew, one entry per CDR3 protein. The table includes 650,000 to 750,000 distinct CDR3 sequences, 11% to 15% detected once. The source material was blood. All receptors come from a woman aged 18-29 years with Graves' hyperthyroidism. CDR3s include the opening cysteine and the closing phenylalanine or tryptophan. A D gene is named only where the DNA matches it firmly. Expanded clones get a size class; other rows say once, few or many, or leave the size out.

TRBJ2-3 | - | 12 | TRBV30 | many | TGTGCCTGGAGCCCCCTAGTAGATACGCAGTATTTT | CAWSPLVDTQYF
TRBJ1-4 | - | 15 | TRBV27 | - | TGTGCCAGCAGTCCCCTCATGGTAACTAATGAAAAACTGTTTTTT | CASSPLMVTNEKLFF
TRBJ1-5 | TRBD1 | 15 | TRBV19 | - | TGTGCCAGTGGTTCTATTGGACAGGGGGATCAGCCCCAGCATTTT | CASGSIGQGDQPQHF
TRBJ2-7 | - | 16 | TRBV6-2/TRBV6-3 | many | TGTGCCAGCAGTACCGGGGGAGGACAGGTACGCTACGAGCAGTACTTC | CASSTGGGQVRYEQYF
TRBJ1-5 | - | 13 | TRBV6-2/TRBV6-3 | few | TGTGCCACCCGACAGGATAGCAATCAGCCCCAGCATTTT | CATRQDSNQPQHF
TRBJ2-5 | TRBD1 | 15 | TRBV20-1 | - | TGCAGTGCCCGCCCGGGACAGGCGACGCAAGAGACCCAGTACTTC | CSARPGQATQETQYF
TRBJ2-5 | - | 17 | TRBV13 | few | TGTGCCAGCAGCTCCTTGACAGGAGAGGGTCTGGGGGAGACCCAGTACTTC | CASSSLTGEGLGETQYF
TRBJ2-1 | - | 15 | TRBV29-1 | - | TGCAGCGTTGAAGAGCCCAAAGGGTTGGGTGATGAGCAGTTCTTC | CSVEEPKGLGDEQFF
TRBJ2-5 | - | 12 | TRBV30 | many | TGTGCCTGGGGACGGAGGGGAGAGACCCAGTACTTC | CAWGRRGETQYF
TRBJ1-1 | - | 13 | TRBV3-1 | few | TGTGCCAGCAGCGTGGGATTGAGCACTGAAGCTTTCTTT | CASSVGLSTEAFF